A single sample is the source of the 29 T cell receptor beta chains below, sequenced in a study of control samples from healthy donors and cancer patients. Generated by immunoSEQ multiplex PCR, the TCRdb table keeps only in-frame clones and is missing some. The table shows 200,000 to 250,000 clones, with roughly 94% occurring only once. The sequenced material came from blood. Receptor source: a man aged 50 to 59 in good health.

In this sample, this clone turned up once. The sample contains more than one DNA sequence encoding this CDR3. The V call is TRBV14, the J call TRBJ1-2, with unresolved D. The V and J ends lost 2 bases and 1 base respectively, with 8 bases between them. This CDR3 region has 14 residues. The V gene's germline CDR1 is SGHDN and CDR2 FVKESK. CDR3 sequence reads: CASSQNHYNYGYTF. Written as DNA, the CDR3 is TGTGCCAGCAGCCAAAACCACTATAACTATGGCTACACCTTC.

This rearrangement joins TRBV28 to TRBJ1-3; the D gene is possibly TRBD1 (6 bases). Trimming cost V 0 bases and J 2 bases, with 14 bases left between them. Per germline, CDR1 MDHEN and CDR2 SYDVKM. The CDR3 is 17 residues long. As DNA, the CDR3 is TGTGCCAGCAGTTTATGGACTTCAGGGGCTGCTGGAAACACCATATATTTT. Amino acid sequence: CASSLWTSGAAGNTIYF.

The CDR3 reads CASRRGVMGEKLFF. CDR3 nucleotides: TGTGCCAGTAGACGGGGGGTGATGGGTGAAAAACTGTTTTTT. J is TRBJ1-4 and V is TRBV19; weak D call: TRBD1 (5 bases). V was trimmed by 6 bases and J by 7 bases, leaving 15 bases between them. The CDR3 is 14 residues long. Germline CDR1 reads LNHDA; CDR2 reads SQIVND (reference sequence).

J is TRBJ2-1 and V is TRBV5-1; 10 nucleotides match TRBD1. Trimming cost V 4 bases and J 9 bases; bases outside gene matches: 7. The germline CDR1 and CDR2 sequences are SGHRS and YFSETQ. This CDR3 has 14 amino acids. CDR3 in amino acids: CASSGLTGGFEQFF. CDR3 bases: TGCGCCAGCAGCGGATTGACAGGGGGCTTTGAGCAGTTCTTC. Full variable domain (missing parts from reference TRBV5-1 and TRBJ2-1): KAGVTQTPRYLIKTRGQQVTLSCSPISGHRSVSWYQQTPGQGLQFLFEYFSETQRNKGNFPGRFSGRQFSNSRSEMNVSTLELGDSALYLCASSGLTGGFEQFFGPGTRLTVL.

The chain employs TRBV12-3 or TRBV12-4 and TRBJ2-1; D is ambiguous. The CDR3 is 11 amino acids. V was pared by 6 bases and J by 6 bases, with 6 bases between. The CDR3 nucleotides read TGTGCCAGCAGGCACCTCAATGAGCAGTTCTTC. Translated: CASRHLNEQFF.

This chain links TRBV11-2 with TRBJ1-2, with D possibly being TRBD1 (6 bases). The CDR3 is made up of 13 amino acids. From germline, CDR1 is SGHAT and CDR2 FQNNGV. V lost 6 bases, J lost 8 bases, and 16 bases lay in between. The CDR3 DNA follows: TGTGCCAGCAGGTTTAGGGGGGCAGGAGGCTACACCTTC. Translation gives CASRFRGAGGYTF.

The chain joins TRBV15 to TRBJ1-5; 7 bases align to TRBD1. From germline, CDR1 is LNHNV and CDR2 YYDKDF (reference sequence). The CDR3 loop spans 16 amino acids. V was clipped by 3 bases and J by 3 bases; unmatched bases: 8. The CDR3 nucleotides read TGTGCCACCAGCAGGAACAGGGGCCCCCTCAATCAGCCCCAGCATTTT. This codes for CATSRNRGPLNQPQHF.

The chain is built from TRBV11-2 and TRBJ2-3; tentatively, D is TRBD1 (5 bases). CDR1 and CDR2 (germline): SGHAT, FQNNGV. The CDR3 has 15 residues. Between the trimmed V and J ends, which lost 6 bases and 0 bases, there was a span of 13 bases. The CDR3 spells CASRPQASSTDTQYF. CDR3 DNA: TGTGCCAGCAGGCCACAGGCATCTAGCACAGATACGCAGTATTTT.

The chain is built from TRBV5-1 and TRBJ2-3; a weak D match, TRBD1 (6 bases). This CDR3 is 14 amino acids long. V gave up 4 bases and J gave up 1 base, with 10 bases separating them. Germline assignment: CDR1 SGHRS and CDR2 YFSETQ. This CDR3 is CASSARGRTDTQYF. CDR3 in DNA: TGCGCCAGCAGCGCCAGGGGCCGCACAGATACGCAGTATTTT.

J is TRBJ1-1 and V is TRBV3-1 (or the pseudogene TRBV3-2); weak D call: TRBD1 (5 bases). Per the germline V gene, CDR1 is LGHDT and CDR2 is YNNKEL (reference sequence). This CDR3 contains 15 residues. Trimming took off 2 bases at V and 3 bases at J, with 13 bases between the two ends. CDR3 sequence reads: CASSQIVEGYTEAFF. CDR3 DNA sequence: TGTGCCAGCAGCCAAATTGTAGAGGGGTACACTGAAGCTTTCTTT.

The chain uses TRBV24-1 and TRBJ2-7, with 8 bases matching TRBD1. The CDR3 covers 15 residues. J gave up 0 bases and V 3 bases, and 3 bases lay outside the gene matches. Germline loops: CDR1 KGHDR, CDR2 SFDVKD. This chain's CDR3 is CATSDRQGSSYEQYF. The DNA for the CDR3 is TGTGCCACCAGTGATAGACAGGGGAGCTCCTACGAGCAGTACTTC.

This rearrangement joins TRBV7-9 to TRBJ2-3; perhaps TRBD1 as D (6 bases). Deletions cut 8 bases from V and 2 bases from J, with 17 bases between. Per the germline V gene, CDR1 is SEHNR and CDR2 is FQNEAQ (reference sequence). This CDR3 region has 15 residues. CDR3 amino acids: CASCNRAPSTDTQYF. Written as DNA, the CDR3 is TGTGCCAGCTGTAACAGGGCCCCCTCCACAGATACGCAGTATTTT.

The chain is built from TRBV29-1 and TRBJ1-2, with D maybe TRBD1 (5 bases). This CDR3 has 16 amino acids. V dropped 4 bases and J dropped 2 bases, with 20 bases sitting between them. The V gene's germline CDR1 is SQVTM and CDR2 ANQGSEA. The CDR3 sequence: CSVGGTREGENYGYTF. In DNA, the CDR3 is TGCAGCGTTGGAGGGACTCGAGAAGGAGAAAACTATGGCTACACCTTC.

V gene TRBV6-5 combines with J gene TRBJ1-1; D gene ambiguous. The germline V and J ends were trimmed by 2 bases and 10 bases, with 11 bases remaining between them. There are 12 residues in the CDR3. Germline V lookup: CDR1 MNHEY, CDR2 SVGAGI. CDR3 in DNA: TGTGCCAGCAGTTACGGTCCGGAGGGAGCTTTCTTT. This sequence encodes CASSYGPEGAFF.

The chain joins TRBV27 to TRBJ1-5; TRBD1 is a possible D gene (6 bases). Trimming took off 2 bases at V and 10 bases at J, with 9 bases between the two ends. CDR3 length equals 12 residues. Germline V gene sequence: CDR1 MNHEY, CDR2 SMNVEV (reference sequence). The CDR3: CASSLPGGPQHF. The DNA of the CDR3 is TGTGCCAGCAGTTTACCCGGGGGCCCCCAGCATTTT.

As for this clone: Other DNA sequences in this specimen translate into the identical CDR3. The gene calls are TRBV5-5 and TRBJ1-5; D might be TRBD1 (5 bases). The CDR3 loop spans 14 amino acids. Trimming took off 0 bases at V and 3 bases at J, with 7 bases between the two ends. Per the germline V gene, CDR1 is SGHKS and CDR2 is YYEKEE (reference sequence). The CDR3 protein is CASSLGQPNQPQHF. The DNA for the CDR3 is TGTGCCAGCAGCTTGGGACAGCCCAATCAGCCCCAGCATTTT.

The genes are TRBV7-8 and TRBJ2-1; D might be TRBD1 (6 bases). Trimming left V 0 bases short and J 4 bases short, with 7 bases between. CDR3 size: 14 residues. Germline V lookup: CDR1 SGHVS, CDR2 FQNEAQ. The DNA for the CDR3 is TGTGCCAGCAGCTTAGCGGGACATTACAATGAGCAGTTCTTC. It codes for CASSLAGHYNEQFF.

CDR3 sequence: CASSFHTGLALGNEQFF. The CDR3 DNA follows: TGCGCCAGCAGCTTTCACACAGGGCTGGCTCTAGGCAATGAGCAGTTCTTC. This chain joins TRBV5-1 and TRBJ2-1; TRBD1 is a possible D gene (6 bases). Trimming took off 2 bases at V and 6 bases at J, with 21 bases between the two ends. The CDR3 consists of 17 residues. The germline V gene encodes CDR1 SGHRS and CDR2 YFSETQ.

This clone was counted between two and nine times. The gene calls are TRBV10-3 and TRBJ1-5; possibly TRBD1 for D (5 bases). Germline CDR1 ENHRY, CDR2 SYGVKD. The V and J ends lost 6 bases and 7 bases respectively, with 13 bases between them. The CDR3 runs to 13 residues. CDR3 DNA: TGTGCCATCAGCAGGGAAAGCGGGCAGCCCCAGCATTTT. Protein sequence: CAISRESGQPQHF.

The chain combines TRBV6-2 or TRBV6-3 with TRBJ1-2, with unresolved D. CDR1 and CDR2 from the germline V gene are MNHEY and SVGEGT. The V and J ends lost 5 bases and 4 bases respectively, with 8 bases between them. CDR3 size: 12 residues. The CDR3 loop is CASSDTIYGYTF. CDR3 DNA: TGTGCCAGCAGTGACACGATCTATGGCTACACCTTC.

This chain connects TRBV6-5 to TRBJ1-6; D ambiguous. CDR3 length equals 15 residues. Germline V gene lookup returns CDR1 MNHEY and CDR2 SVGAGI. V lost 0 bases and J lost 7, with 10 bases in between. CDR3 protein: CASSYSGTENSPLHF. CDR3 nucleotides: TGTGCCAGCAGTTACTCAGGCACCGAGAATTCACCCCTCCACTTT.

This sequence joins TRBV4-3 and TRBJ1-4; D uncertain. Trimming took off 2 bases at V and 0 bases at J, with 16 bases between the two ends. The CDR3 runs to 18 residues. Germline V CDR1 and CDR2: LGHNA, YSLEER. The CDR3: CASSQWWQEAATNEKLFF. The CDR3 nucleotides are TGCGCCAGCAGCCAATGGTGGCAGGAGGCCGCAACTAATGAAAAACTGTTTTTT.

The chain has TRBV28 and TRBJ1-2; perhaps TRBD1 as D (6 bases). This CDR3 comprises 12 residues. V lost 4 bases to trimming and J lost 5 bases, with 8 bases between them. Germline CDR1 is MDHEN and CDR2 is SYDVKM. The chain's CDR3 is CASSSQGYGYTF. The CDR3 DNA reads as TGTGCCAGCAGTTCTCAGGGGTATGGCTACACCTTC.

This chain connects TRBV6-5 to TRBJ2-2; 7 positions agree with TRBD2. The CDR3 spans 13 residues. With V trimmed by 4 bases and J by 9 bases, 5 bases remained unmatched. Germline lookup yields CDR1 MNHEY and CDR2 SVGAGI. The DNA for the CDR3 is TGTGCCAGCAGTTTAGTGGGAGGGTGGGAGCTGTTTTTT. This codes for CASSLVGGWELFF.

V and J are TRBV28 and TRBJ1-5, with D unclear. CDR1 and CDR2 from the germline V gene are MDHEN and SYDVKM. The CDR3 spans 15 residues. The V end was cut by 7 bases, the J end by 2 bases, with 15 bases between. CDR3 sequence: CASTVWEEGNQPQHF. In DNA, the CDR3 is TGTGCCAGCACAGTTTGGGAGGAGGGCAATCAGCCCCAGCATTTT.

The CDR3, as DNA: TGTGCCAGCAGCTTAGCGTCCGGGAGCTCCTACGAGCAGTACTTC. This gives the protein CASSLASGSSYEQYF. V gene TRBV7-2 combines with J gene TRBJ2-7, with D maybe TRBD2 (6 bases). V was clipped by 0 bases and J by 0 bases, with 9 bases between them. The V gene's germline CDR1 is SGHTA and CDR2 FQGNSA. The CDR3 length is 15 residues.

This clone has only one observation. The rearrangement joins TRBV2 to TRBJ1-1, with D possibly matching TRBD1 (6 bases). V was pared by 3 bases and J by 4 bases, with 9 bases between. The germline CDR1 and CDR2 sequences are SNHLY and FYNNEI. CDR3 length equals 13 residues. The CDR3 DNA reads TGTGCCAGCAGTGATCAGGGGCCCACTGAAGCTTTCTTT. This codes for CASSDQGPTEAFF.

This chain uses TRBV3-1 (or the pseudogene TRBV3-2) with TRBJ1-2; D perhaps matches TRBD1 (5 bases). Trimming took 0 bases from V and 6 from J, leaving 8 bases between them. Germline V gives CDR1 LGHDT, CDR2 YNNKEL (reference sequence). CDR3 length equals 13 residues. DNA of the CDR3: TGTGCCAGCAGCCAAGAGACAGTCAATGGCTACACCTTC. Protein sequence: CASSQETVNGYTF.

V usage is TRBV9 and J usage is TRBJ2-3, with 8 bases identical to TRBD1. Germline-derived CDR1 and CDR2 are SGDLS and YYNGEE. The V segment lost 3 bases and the J segment 1 base; nucleotides outside the gene matches: 7. CDR3 size: 16 residues. The CDR3: CASSALTGAGTDTQYF. The CDR3, as DNA: TGTGCCAGCAGCGCTCTGACAGGGGCTGGCACAGATACGCAGTATTTT.